The following is a TCR beta chain sequence with its context. The use of a sample-barcoded 5' primer and a J-beta primer mix characterized a second PCR of roughly 7 to 11 cycles. From the 5' RACE reads, TCRdb called clonotypes with MiXCR, one entry per CDR3 protein. The table has about 1.6 million distinct CDR3 sequences, roughly 30% seen once. This entry belongs to a study of blood T cells in healthy people across ages. Per germline, CDR1 MGHRA and CDR2 YSYEKL. There are 14 residues in the CDR3. Trimming left V 1 base short and J 0 bases short, with 6 bases between. The specimen sequenced was blood. The receptor's source is a woman aged 25 to 39 in good health. This chain links TRBV4-1 with TRBJ1-2; D unclear. The DNA of the CDR3 is TGCGCCAGCAGCCAAGTCCAACCTAACTATGGCTACACCTTC. The encoded protein is CASSQVQPNYGYTF.